The subject of this entry is one TCR beta chain. The entry originates in a study of control samples from healthy donors and cancer patients. Method: immunoSEQ multiplex PCR; TCRdb's copy keeps in-frame clones and lacks some. The sample lists 90,000 to 130,000 clones; roughly 88% were seen once. Sequenced sample: PBMCs. This clonotype was sampled from a woman aged 55-69 years with lung cancer.

The DNA for the CDR3 is TGTGCCAGTAGTATAGAAGACAAGAACACTGAAGCTTTCTTT. Protein: CASSIEDKNTEAFF. The chain is built from TRBV19 and TRBJ1-1, with D hard to call. Germline V gene data show CDR1 as LNHDA and CDR2 as SQIVND (reference sequence). CDR3 length: 14 amino acids. With 0 bases removed from V and 1 base from J, the gap between germline ends came to 6 bases.